This T cell receptor beta chain was captured in a study of blood T cell dynamics during melanoma immunotherapy. As for the study in general: Metastatic melanoma patients received first-line pembrolizumab or nivolumab plus ipilimumab. General observations from the study: Whether repertoire-driving clones were melanoma-specific could not be determined. At W3, later disease-control patients showed bifurcated PBMC repertoire changes, unlike progressors.

Germline CDR1 MNHNS, CDR2 SASEGT. V lost 6 bases and J lost 4; bases outside the gene matches: 10. CDR3 length: 15 residues. Only in-frame clones appear in the TCRdb table, and some are missing; sequencing was by immunoSEQ multiplex PCR. The sample yields about 9,600 clones, 89% seen once. As for this clone: Its antigen is undetermined.

Time point meaning: pre-treatment baseline. The sample was blood, taken from a patient treated with checkpoint blockade. This clonotype originated in a human donor with melanoma. V is TRBV6-1 and J is TRBJ2-3, with TRBD2 matching over 7 bases. The CDR3 coding sequence is TGTGCCAGCAGCCCATTGACGGGAGGCGCAGATACGCAGTATTTT. Its protein is CASSPLTGGADTQYF.